What follows is one T cell receptor beta chain and its context. The data derive from a study of T cells in Graves' hyperthyroidism and ophthalmopathy. Amplified TCR beta CDR3 regions came from RNA transcripts. An initial round of RT-PCR targeting the TCR CDR3 relied on the HTBI primer set. One entry per CDR3 protein results from TCRdb running MiXCR on the multiplex PCR reads. This sample has a few hundred thousand distinct CDR3 sequences; more than 45% occur once, and the top ten carry nearly 8.5%. This CDR3 is 16 amino acids long. In germline, CDR1 is SGHDN, CDR2 FVKESK. The V gene end was trimmed by 1 base and the J gene end by 1 base; junction bases not matched to a gene: 5.

The material sequenced was peripheral blood or thyroid tissue (not recorded which). The source of this sequence is a woman younger than 35 with Graves' hyperthyroidism. This chain connects TRBV14 to TRBJ1-2; 8 bases line up with TRBD1. The CDR3 nucleotides are TGTGCCAGCAGCCAAGTCTGGACAGGGCATAACTATGGCTACACCTTC. Translating it yields CASSQVWTGHNYGYTF.